The rows below give T cell receptor beta chains drawn from one sample of a study of cytomegalovirus exposure and HLA in healthy donors. Sequencing used immunoSEQ multiplex PCR; TCRdb keeps in-frame clones, though not all of them. In the table there are about 300,000 clones, roughly 85% of which are singletons. The sequencing input was PBMCs. The receptors stem from a man aged 35 to 55 in good health and CMV-seropositive. Each CDR3 is given with its conserved first and last residue. A D gene is named only where the DNA matches it firmly. The size field is filled for only some rows; it gives once, few, many or a size class.

cdr3_aa cdr3_nt j_call d_call clone_size v_call
CASSSGTDTQYF TGTGCCAGCAGCTCAGGAACAGATACGCAGTATTTT TRBJ2-3 NA once TRBV7-6
CASSPFSRRTDTQYF TGTGCCAGCAGCCCCTTTAGTCGCCGCACAGATACGCAGTATTTT TRBJ2-3 NA NA TRBV5-5
CASSPIGGVNTEAFF TGTGCCAGCTCACCAATCGGGGGGGTGAACACTGAAGCTTTCTTT TRBJ1-1 NA NA TRBV18
CASSQVSEETQYF TGTGCCAGCAGCCAAGTTAGCGAGGAGACCCAGTACTTC TRBJ2-5 NA once TRBV4-2
CASSEAINHGSGEQFF TGTGCCAGCAGTGAAGCGATAAACCACGGGAGCGGTGAGCAGTTCTTC TRBJ2-1 NA NA TRBV6-1
CASSVRTGVSNEQFF TGTGCCAGCAGCGTCCGGACAGGGGTCTCCAATGAGCAGTTCTTC TRBJ2-1 TRBD1 NA TRBV9
CASSPSGRDPDTQYF TGTGCCAGCAGTCCTAGCGGGAGGGACCCAGATACGCAGTATTTT TRBJ2-3 TRBD2 NA TRBV27
CASSLGSGVAEQYF TGTGCCAGCAGCTTAGGGTCCGGGGTGGCCGAGCAGTACTTC TRBJ2-7 NA NA TRBV7-9
CASSERQGRQYF TGTGCCAGCAGCGAACGACAGGGCCGGCAGTACTTC TRBJ2-7 TRBD1 once TRBV2
CASSQVHRGLDYGYTF TGCGCCAGCAGCCAAGTCCACAGGGGGCTAGACTATGGCTACACCTTC TRBJ1-2 TRBD1 NA TRBV4-1
CASSSYRISYNEQFF TGTGCCAGCAGCTCGTACAGAATCTCCTACAATGAGCAGTTCTTC TRBJ2-1 NA NA TRBV11-2
CASSSGRAYNEQFF TGTGCCAGCAGCAGCGGGAGGGCCTACAATGAGCAGTTCTTC TRBJ2-1 TRBD2 NA TRBV27
CASSFNRVGVGYTF TGTGCCAGCAGTTTCAACAGGGTGGGTGTCGGCTACACCTTC TRBJ1-2 NA NA TRBV27
CASSQGVGTEAFF TGCGCCAGCAGCCAGGGGGTCGGGACTGAAGCTTTCTTT TRBJ1-1 TRBD1 NA TRBV5-1
CASRTLAGGPYEQYF TGTGCCAGCAGGACTCTAGCGGGAGGCCCCTACGAGCAGTACTTC TRBJ2-7 TRBD2 NA TRBV6-1
CASSSEQGYPGELFF TGTGCCAGCAGTTCAGAACAGGGGTACCCCGGGGAGCTGTTTTTT TRBJ2-2 TRBD1 NA TRBV28
CASSLRDSEAFF TGTGCCAGCAGTCTCAGGGATTCTGAAGCTTTCTTT TRBJ1-1 NA NA TRBV28
CSVEEGAGTEAFF TGCAGCGTTGAAGAGGGGGCGGGCACTGAAGCTTTCTTT TRBJ1-1 NA NA TRBV29-1
CASSQPGLGFQETQYF TGTGCCAGCAGCCAGCCGGGACTAGGCTTTCAAGAGACCCAGTACTTC TRBJ2-5 TRBD2 NA TRBV5-4
CATSRAAGLGSGANVLTF TGTGCCACCAGCAGAGCCGCAGGGTTAGGCTCTGGGGCCAACGTCCTGACTTTC TRBJ2-6 NA NA TRBV15
CASSSLGTSGRFIYNEQFF TGTGCCAGCAGCTCTCTCGGGACTAGCGGGAGATTCATTTACAATGAGCAGTTCTTC TRBJ2-1 TRBD2 NA TRBV7-9
CASKAGGYGYTF TGTGCCAGCAAGGCAGGGGGTTATGGCTACACCTTC TRBJ1-2 TRBD1 NA TRBV28
CASSQDTGTSYDTGELFF TGTGCCAGCAGCCAAGATACCGGGACTAGCTATGACACCGGGGAGCTGTTTTTT TRBJ2-2 TRBD2 NA TRBV14
CASSPRQGRNEQFF TGTGCCAGCTCACCCCGACAGGGGAGGAATGAGCAGTTCTTC TRBJ2-1 TRBD1 NA TRBV18
CASSSGGGRDSYEQYF TGTGCCAGCAGCTCGGGAGGAGGCAGGGACTCCTACGAGCAGTACTTC TRBJ2-7 TRBD2 NA TRBV6-6
CASSQLAGGLEQYF TGCGCCAGCAGCCAACTAGCGGGCGGGCTCGAGCAGTACTTC TRBJ2-7 TRBD2 NA TRBV4-3
CASREQLYEQYF TGTGCCAGTCGGGAACAGCTCTACGAGCAGTACTTC TRBJ2-7 NA NA TRBV2
CASSLQGLTSGSTVSYEQYF TGCGCCAGCAGCCTCCAGGGGCTGACTAGCGGGAGTACCGTCTCCTACGAGCAGTACTTC TRBJ2-7 TRBD2 NA TRBV4-1
CASSPGLVYEQYF TGCGCCAGCAGCCCTGGCCTCGTCTACGAGCAGTACTTC TRBJ2-7 NA NA TRBV5-1
CASSRGLATYEQYF TGTGCCAGCAGCCGCGGACTAGCGACCTACGAGCAGTACTTC TRBJ2-7 TRBD2 NA TRBV27
CASSSTGTGYYNEQFF TGTGCCAGCAGCTCCACCGGGACAGGGTACTACAATGAGCAGTTCTTC TRBJ2-1 TRBD1 NA TRBV7-9